This T cell receptor (beta chain) was sequenced during a study of early T cells in non-severe SARS-CoV-2 infection. Turning to the study itself: Sequenced bulk RNA came from whole blood that was unsorted, and chains were unpaired.

General study results and limits: Anti-spike CD8 responses were favored in VDJdb matching, and private and CD4 specificities were missed.

The TCR library protocol was used to attach unique molecular identifiers. These identifiers were attached to individual cDNA molecules. TCRdb re-analysed the 5' RACE reads in MiXCR, keeping a single row per CDR3 protein. In the table there are fewer than 85,000 distinct CDR3 sequences, 12% of which are singletons. From germline, CDR1 is DFQATT and CDR2 SNEGSKA (reference sequence). The CDR3 runs 15 residues. V was trimmed by 0 bases and J by 5 bases, leaving 16 bases between them. In this sample, this clonotype turned up a few times. The target antigen is unknown. The origin of this receptor is an adult who was a healthcare worker with PCR-confirmed SARS-CoV-2 infection or an uninfected control (not recorded which). The J gene is TRBJ2-5, the V gene TRBV20-1; tentatively, D is TRBD1 or TRBD2 (7 bases each). Input material: whole blood. The CDR3 nucleotides read TGCAGTGCTAGAGATGGGAGGGGGCGTTTGGAGACCCAGTACTTC. Its translation is CSARDGRGRLETQYF.